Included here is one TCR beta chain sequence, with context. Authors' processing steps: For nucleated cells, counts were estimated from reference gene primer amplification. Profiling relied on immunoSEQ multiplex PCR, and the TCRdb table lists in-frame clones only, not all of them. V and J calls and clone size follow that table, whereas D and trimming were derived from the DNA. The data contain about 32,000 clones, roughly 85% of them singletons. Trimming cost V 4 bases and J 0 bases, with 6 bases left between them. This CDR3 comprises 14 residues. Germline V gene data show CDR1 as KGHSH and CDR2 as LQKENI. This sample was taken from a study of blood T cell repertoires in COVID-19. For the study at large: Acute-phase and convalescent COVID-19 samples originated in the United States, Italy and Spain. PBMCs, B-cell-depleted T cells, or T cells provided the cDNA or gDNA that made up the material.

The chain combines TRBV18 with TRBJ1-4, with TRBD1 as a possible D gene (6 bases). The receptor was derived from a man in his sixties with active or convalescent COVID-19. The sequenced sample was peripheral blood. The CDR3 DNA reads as TGTGCCAGCTCACGGACAGCAACTAATGAAAAACTGTTTTTT. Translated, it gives CASSRTATNEKLFF.